The 6 T cell receptor beta chains listed next were all sequenced from one sample in a study of T cell repertoires in cytomegalovirus infection. MiXCR, applied by TCRdb to the reads, yields one record per CDR3 protein. In the table there are about a million distinct CDR3 sequences, roughly 31% of which are singletons. The antigens these receptors bind are not known. This sample comprised cultured CD8+ T cells from PBMCs, obtained from culture after CMV antigen stimulation. The origin of the receptors is a human donor in good health (CMV status not recorded). Some clones in this sample may be carry-over from other donors' samples.

This chain links TRBV7-9 with TRBJ1-2, with D possibly being TRBD1 (6 bases). This CDR3 contains 14 residues. Trimming pared 0 bases from V and 6 bases from J, leaving 11 bases between. Per germline, CDR1 SEHNR and CDR2 FQNEAQ (reference sequence). For the CDR3, the DNA is TGTGCCAGCAGCTTAGCGAGCAGGGGCGATGGCTACACCTTC. This encodes CASSLASRGDGYTF. The variable domain in full, completed from reference TRBV7-9 and TRBJ1-2, reads DTGVSQNPRHKITKRGQNVTFRCDPISEHNRLYWYRQTLGQGPEFLTYFQNEAQLEKSRLLSDRFSAERPKGSFSTLEIQRTEQGDSAMYLCASSLASRGDGYTFGSGTRLTVV.

For the CDR3, the DNA is TGTGCCAGCAGTGCCCCGGGACATGGTAATGAAAAACTGTTTTTT. Translating gives CASSAPGHGNEKLFF. This sequence joins TRBV12-3 or TRBV12-4 and TRBJ1-4; TRBD1 is a possible D gene (6 bases). The CDR3 is 15 residues long. Trimming removed 5 bases at V and 4 bases at J, with 14 bases between.

V is TRBV6-5 and J is TRBJ2-5, with 7 nucleotides matching TRBD2. The ends lost 2 bases at V and 3 bases at J; junction bases unmatched: 3. The CDR3 has 14 amino acids. CDR1 is MNHEY and CDR2 is SVGAGI in the germline V gene. Here the CDR3 reads CASSYRGVEETQYF. For the CDR3, the DNA is TGTGCCAGCAGTTACCGGGGGGTTGAAGAGACCCAGTACTTC.

This clonotype was seen only a few times. The rearrangement uses TRBV6-5 and TRBJ2-5, with D unclear. CDR1 is MNHEY, CDR2 SVGAGI, per germline. The ends were cut back, 0 bases at V and 2 bases at J, with 7 bases in the middle. The CDR3 has 14 amino acids. CDR3 DNA sequence: TGTGCCAGCAGTTACTCAACCGAACAAGAGACCCAGTACTTC. Protein product: CASSYSTEQETQYF.

The chain links TRBV12-5 to TRBJ2-3; D might be TRBD1 (6 bases). Germline V CDR1 and CDR2: LGHNT, FRNRAP. The CDR3 contains 15 residues. V was pared by 4 bases and J by 1 base, with 12 bases between. CDR3 DNA sequence: TGTGCTAGTGGTTCAACAGGGTTCGGCACAGATACGCAGTATTTT. Translation gives CASGSTGFGTDTQYF.

CDR3 DNA: TGCAGTGCTAGGGACAGGGGGAACAATCAGCCCCAGCATTTT. It encodes CSARDRGNNQPQHF. This chain links TRBV20-1 with TRBJ1-5; 10 bases align to TRBD1. Germline values: CDR1 DFQATT, CDR2 SNEGSKA (reference sequence). The CDR3 has 14 residues. The J segment lost 3 bases and the V segment lost 3 bases, leaving 2 bases of the junction unmatched.